This T cell receptor beta chain was captured in a study of identical twins. This clonotype was picked up a small number of times. This CDR3 spans 17 amino acids. CDR1 and CDR2 (germline): SGDLS, YYNGEE. Trimming took 4 bases from V and 0 from J, leaving 14 bases between them. Everyone who donated was a healthy Caucasian. TCRdb reprocessed the 5' RACE reads with MiXCR, giving one entry per CDR3 protein. The sample carries 400,000 to 650,000 distinct CDR3 sequences, roughly a fifth recorded once. The sample also formed part of further work on T cells expressing NK-cell markers. Turning to that study: It was sorted CD3+CD56-NKG2C+, CD3+CD56+NKG2C- and CD3+CD56+NKG2C+ T cells that provided the TCR beta repertoires. Seven HCMV-seropositive donors and one seronegative donor made up the eight sequenced donors. The study did not resolve the HCMV specificity of expanded NKG2C+ T cell clones.

This sequence originates from a woman younger than 35 in good health. The source material was CD4+ T cells sorted from blood. The rearrangement joins TRBV9 to TRBJ2-6; D tentatively fits TRBD1 or TRBD2 (5 bases each). CDR3 residues: CASSPGTGHSGANVLTF. The CDR3 region has the DNA TGTGCCAGCAGCCCAGGGACCGGACACTCTGGGGCCAACGTCCTGACTTTC.